A selection of T cell receptor beta chains follows, all from one sample in a study of PD-1 blockade in classical Hodgkin lymphoma. Libraries were prepared by immunoSEQ multiplex PCR; TCRdb keeps only in-frame clonotypes and omits some of them. Of 110,000 or so clones listed, roughly nine tenths are singletons. Sample: peripheral blood mononuclear cells (PBMCs), taken before the second cycle of nivolumab. These receptors were collected from a human donor with classical Hodgkin lymphoma. CDR3s include the opening cysteine and the closing phenylalanine or tryptophan. D genes are given only for firm matches. Clone size is stated in some rows and not others, as once, few, many or a class when expanded.

v_gene	abundance	j_gene	d_gene	CDR3aa	CDR3nt
TRBV30	.	TRBJ2-7	.	CAWREWTQQYF	TGTGCCTGGAGGGAATGGACTCAGCAGTACTTC
TRBV6-5	.	TRBJ1-1	.	CASSYSYTLEAFF	TGTGCCAGCAGTTACTCGTACACACTTGAAGCTTTCTTT
TRBV6-6	.	TRBJ2-7	.	CASSYGGEPLSEQYF	TGTGCCAGCAGTTACGGGGGAGAGCCGCTAAGCGAGCAGTACTTC
TRBV5-1	.	TRBJ2-3	.	CASSPQGTSTDTQYF	TGCGCCAGCAGCCCTCAAGGGACTAGCACAGATACGCAGTATTTT
TRBV6-5	.	TRBJ1-1	.	CATSRGNTEAFF	TGTGCCACGTCGCGGGGGAACACTGAAGCTTTCTTT
TRBV19	once	TRBJ2-3	.	CASNRKAASTDTQYF	TGTGCCAGTAACCGGAAAGCGGCTAGCACAGATACGCAGTATTTT
TRBV30	.	TRBJ2-2	.	CAWSGDFSTGELFF	TGTGCCTGGAGTGGGGACTTCTCTACCGGGGAGCTGTTTTTT
TRBV9	.	TRBJ2-1	.	CASSPGVVYNEQFF	TGTGCCAGCAGCCCTGGGGTAGTCTACAATGAGCAGTTCTTC
TRBV11-2	once	TRBJ2-1	TRBD2	CASSSTRTSGRRNEQFF	TGTGCCAGCAGCTCCACTCGGACTAGCGGGAGACGGAATGAGCAGTTCTTC
TRBV19	.	TRBJ2-5	.	CASSIDPGFRETQYF	TGTGCCAGTAGTATAGATCCGGGATTTCGAGAGACCCAGTACTTC
TRBV4-3	.	TRBJ2-7	TRBD2	CASSQWVGLAGDPYEQYF	TGCGCCAGCAGCCAATGGGTGGGACTAGCGGGGGACCCCTACGAGCAGTACTTC
TRBV4-3	.	TRBJ1-2	.	CASSQGRGLGNYGYTF	TGCGCCAGCAGCCAAGGTCGCGGTTTGGGTAACTATGGCTACACCTTC
TRBV5-4	.	TRBJ2-7	TRBD2	CASSLRSGGASYEQYF	TGTGCCAGCAGCTTGAGATCCGGGGGGGCCTCCTACGAGCAGTACTTC
TRBV27	once	TRBJ2-1	TRBD2	CASSWIAGGHEQFF	TGTGCCAGCAGTTGGATAGCGGGGGGTCATGAGCAGTTCTTC
TRBV5-8	.	TRBJ2-7	.	CASSPKGRGQSSYEQYF	TGTGCCAGCAGCCCAAAGGGACGCGGACAAAGCTCCTACGAGCAGTACTTC
TRBV6-5	.	TRBJ2-1	TRBD2	CASSFVSGRPYNEQFF	TGTGCCAGCAGTTTTGTCAGCGGGAGGCCCTACAATGAGCAGTTCTTC
TRBV9	.	TRBJ1-2	TRBD1	CASSVGMEAGGRDGYTF	TGTGCCAGCAGCGTAGGAATGGAGGCAGGGGGGCGTGATGGCTACACCTTC
TRBV7-2	.	TRBJ2-7	TRBD1	CASSATGGVQYF	TGTGCCAGCAGCGCGACAGGGGGCGTGCAGTACTTC
TRBV11-3	.	TRBJ2-5	.	CASSLGRDLLETQYF	TGTGCCAGCAGCTTAGGACGGGACTTGTTAGAGACCCAGTACTTC
TRBV5-1	few	TRBJ2-3	TRBD2	CASSLTSGSSHTQYF	TGCGCCAGCAGCCTTACTAGCGGGAGTTCACATACGCAGTATTTT
TRBV2	.	TRBJ2-5	.	CASKQETQYF	TGTGCCAGCAAGCAAGAGACCCAGTACTTC
TRBV6-1	.	TRBJ2-1	.	CASSETLYNEQFF	TGTGCCAGCAGTGAAACCCTCTACAATGAGCAGTTCTTC
TRBV19	.	TRBJ2-5	TRBD2	CASSRTSGEETQYF	TGTGCCAGTAGTCGGACTAGCGGAGAAGAGACCCAGTACTTC
TRBV7-9	.	TRBJ2-7	.	CASSLRPDEQYF	TGTGCCAGCAGCTTACGACCGGACGAGCAGTACTTC
TRBV7-9	.	TRBJ1-2	.	CASSPNRDGFYGYTF	TGCGCCAGCAGCCCCAACCGGGACGGATTCTATGGCTACACCTTC
TRBV7-8	.	TRBJ1-1	.	CASSWELNTEAFF	TGTGCCAGCAGCTGGGAGTTGAACACTGAAGCTTTCTTT
TRBV4-1	.	TRBJ2-7	TRBD2	CASSQDLAGGSYEQYF	TGCGCCAGCAGCCAAGATCTAGCGGGAGGCTCCTACGAGCAGTACTTC
TRBV30	.	TRBJ2-1	TRBD2	CAWSPGLAIYNEQFF	TGTGCCTGGAGCCCGGGACTAGCGATTTACAATGAGCAGTTCTTC